The T cell receptor beta chain under discussion was sequenced for a study of blood T cell repertoires in COVID-19. TCRdb's table, derived via immunoSEQ multiplex PCR, lists solely in-frame clones and lacks some. The table has roughly 390,000 clones, 85% seen once. Germline assignment: CDR1 WSHSY and CDR2 SAAADI. V dropped 3 bases and J dropped 2 bases, with 6 bases sitting between them. CDR3 size: 13 residues. The receptor was isolated from a young woman with acute or convalescent COVID-19. The sample consisted of peripheral blood. This sequence joins TRBV10-2 and TRBJ2-3; no definite D call. As DNA, the CDR3 is TGCGCCAGCAGTGACTACCCCACAGATACGCAGTATTTT. The encoded protein is CASSDYPTDTQYF.